This T cell receptor (beta chain) is drawn from a study of radiotherapy plus CTLA-4 blockade in lung cancer. Some clones are missing from TCRdb's copy, which holds only in-frame ones; the method was immunoSEQ multiplex PCR. This sample has 39,000 or so clones, with around three quarters found just once. The V end was cut by 6 bases, the J end by 4 bases, with 15 bases between. Germline V gene lookup returns CDR1 MNHEY and CDR2 SVGAGI. The CDR3 is made up of 14 amino acids. The rearrangement uses TRBV6-5 and TRBJ1-1, with no clear D. The specimen was peripheral blood, collected from a patient treated with radiotherapy plus ipilimumab. The sequence was obtained from a human donor with non-small cell lung cancer who had stable disease on radiotherapy plus ipilimumab. The CDR3 is CASRALDKSTEAFF. The CDR3 region has the DNA TGTGCCAGCAGAGCCCTTGACAAATCCACTGAAGCTTTCTTT.